Following are 29 T cell receptor beta chains from one sample sequenced in a study of shared clonotypes between healthy human individuals (dated by TCRdb to about 2020). The library was generated by the immunoSEQ multiplex PCR assay. What TCRdb holds here is the immuneACCESS table cut down to in-frame rearrangements. Part of the clones is not present; checked against another copy, under half of the missing clones reflect an unresolved V gene, and the others are unexplained. This sample is represented by under 850,000 clones; roughly 72% of them were singletons. The biggest ten clones account for about 1.8% of the sample. Source material: memory CD4+ T cells sorted from blood. Per the publication, the cell subset or site label means: CD45RA-negative fraction. These receptors all stem from a woman aged 25 to 39 in good health.

The genes are TRBV10-2 and TRBJ1-1; D is possibly TRBD1 (6 bases). The CDR3 runs to 14 residues. Germline assignment: CDR1 WSHSY and CDR2 SAAADI. Trimming took 6 bases from V and 6 from J, leaving 17 bases between them. This CDR3 is CASRDPGTRAEAFF. In nucleotides, the CDR3 is TGCGCCAGCAGAGATCCAGGGACACGCGCTGAAGCTTTCTTT.

The chain joins TRBV28 to TRBJ2-7; no firm D call. V shed 5 bases and J shed 2 bases, with 10 bases lying between them. Germline V gene sequence: CDR1 MDHEN, CDR2 SYDVKM. The CDR3 extends over 13 amino acids. CDR3: CASSPVGPYEQYF. DNA for the CDR3: TGTGCCAGCAGTCCCGTAGGACCCTACGAGCAGTACTTC. The variable domain in full, completed from reference TRBV28 and TRBJ2-7, reads DVKVTQSSRYLVKRTGEKVFLECVQDMDHENMFWYRQDPGLGLRLIYFSYDVKMKEKGDIPEGYSVSREKKERFSLILESASTNQTSMYLCASSPVGPYEQYFGPGTRLTVT.

The sample holds one count of this clone. The V and J genes are TRBV6-1 and TRBJ2-3; 11 nucleotides agree with TRBD2. V lost 11 bases to trimming and J lost 2 bases; unmatched junction nucleotides: 6. Looked up from germline, CDR1 is MNHNS and CDR2 is SASEGT. The CDR3 is 14 residues long. The CDR3 region has the DNA TGTGCCGACACTAGCGGGAGTGCCACAGATACGCAGTATTTT. The encoded protein is CADTSGSATDTQYF.

The V call is TRBV28, the J call TRBJ2-1; 9 bases line up with TRBD2. V dropped 7 bases and J dropped 8; count of bases not matched to a gene: 15. Germline assignment: CDR1 MDHEN and CDR2 SYDVKM. This CDR3 region has 16 residues. CDR3 region: CASTSPRAGTSHEQFF. CDR3 DNA sequence: TGTGCCAGCACTTCACCACGGGCTGGGACTAGCCATGAGCAGTTCTTC. The variable domain in full, completed from reference TRBV28 and TRBJ2-1, reads DVKVTQSSRYLVKRTGEKVFLECVQDMDHENMFWYRQDPGLGLRLIYFSYDVKMKEKGDIPEGYSVSREKKERFSLILESASTNQTSMYLCASTSPRAGTSHEQFFGPGTRLTVL.

The V and J genes are TRBV2 and TRBJ2-7; no firm D call. This CDR3 is built from 14 residues. V lost 4 bases to trimming and J lost 6 bases, with 16 bases between them. Germline-derived CDR1 and CDR2 are SNHLY and FYNNEI. This CDR3 is CASSASGGRAEQYF. The DNA of the CDR3 is TGTGCCAGCAGTGCAAGTGGCGGCAGAGCCGAGCAGTACTTC.

The table lists this clone with a few counts. Other DNA sequences in the same sample also yield this CDR3. The V call is TRBV5-1, the J call TRBJ2-4, with 7 bases lining up with TRBD1. Germline assignment: CDR1 SGHRS and CDR2 YFSETQ. This CDR3 comprises 14 residues. The J segment lost 6 bases and the V segment lost 4 bases, leaving 7 bases of the junction unmatched. The chain's CDR3 is CASSPGTELNIQYF. Here the CDR3 DNA reads TGCGCCAGCAGCCCCGGGACAGAACTAAACATTCAGTACTTC.

This clone occurred once. This chain joins TRBV2 and TRBJ2-7; D perhaps matches TRBD2 (6 bases). Trimming pared 7 bases from V and 0 bases from J, leaving 13 bases between. Per germline, CDR1 SNHLY and CDR2 FYNNEI. The CDR3 totals 14 residues. The CDR3 loop is CASINGSGSYEQYF. CDR3 DNA: TGTGCCAGCATTAACGGGAGCGGCTCCTACGAGCAGTACTTC.

The rearrangement links TRBV6-1 to TRBJ1-4; no definite D call. This CDR3 contains 16 residues. Per the germline V gene, CDR1 is MNHNS and CDR2 is SASEGT. V lost 4 bases to trimming and J lost 5 bases, with 17 bases between them. The CDR3 here is CASSAAPMGRNEKLFF. The CDR3 DNA reads as TGTGCCAGCAGTGCAGCGCCTATGGGCCGGAATGAAAAACTGTTTTTT.

This clone was counted a single time. The V call is TRBV6-4, the J call TRBJ2-3; tentatively, D is TRBD2 (5 bases). V was clipped by 0 bases and J by 4 bases, with 14 bases between them. Germline-derived CDR1 and CDR2 are MRHNA and SNTAGT. The CDR3 totals 16 residues. In DNA form, the CDR3 reads TGTGCCAGCAGTGACTCGGCGGGCCCCATTCCAGATACGCAGTATTTT. Protein sequence: CASSDSAGPIPDTQYF.

The chain recombines TRBV27 with TRBJ2-7; TRBD2 matches at 9 bases. The CDR3 extends over 13 amino acids. CDR1 is MNHEY and CDR2 is SMNVEV in the germline V gene (reference sequence). With V trimmed by 6 bases and J by 3 bases, 3 bases remained unmatched. CDR3 residues: CASRGTSSYEQYF. CDR3 bases: TGTGCCAGCAGGGGGACTAGCAGCTACGAGCAGTACTTC.

The chain employs TRBV4-2 and TRBJ1-5; D gene ambiguous. The ends were cut back, 1 base at V and 7 bases at J, with 11 bases in the middle. This CDR3 has 14 residues. Germline CDR1 is LGHNA and CDR2 is YNFKEQ. CDR3 coding DNA: TGTGCCAGCAGCCAAGGAGGTACGGGACAGCCCCAGCATTTT. Protein: CASSQGGTGQPQHF.

The chain recombines TRBV11-2 with TRBJ2-2, with D unclear. V was clipped by 4 bases and J by 3 bases, with 21 bases between them. The CDR3 runs to 18 residues. Germline V gives CDR1 SGHAT, CDR2 FQNNGV. CDR3 amino acids: CASSSGTYDSGDTGELFF. The CDR3 DNA sequence: TGTGCCAGCAGCTCCGGAACGTATGATTCCGGTGACACCGGGGAGCTGTTTTTT.

This chain joins TRBV27 and TRBJ1-2, with 8 bases identical to TRBD1. Germline CDR1 is MNHEY and CDR2 is SMNVEV (reference sequence). The CDR3 is 16 amino acids. The trim removed 6 bases at V and 7 bases at J, leaving 16 bases unmatched. Here the CDR3 reads CASSPVGRQGARGYTF. The CDR3 DNA reads as TGTGCCAGCAGCCCGGTTGGCCGGCAGGGGGCGCGTGGCTACACCTTC.

V is TRBV2 and J is TRBJ1-1; D possibly corresponds to TRBD1 (5 bases). The germline V and J ends were trimmed by 7 bases and 4 bases, with 13 bases remaining between them. CDR3 length equals 13 residues. Looked up from germline, CDR1 is SNHLY and CDR2 is FYNNEI. The chain's CDR3 is CASTRRGITEAFF. As DNA, the CDR3 is TGTGCCAGCACACGGAGGGGTATCACTGAAGCTTTCTTT. The whole variable domain, filled in from reference TRBV2 and TRBJ1-1, reads EPEVTQTPSHQVTQMGQEVILRCVPISNHLYFYWYRQILGQKVEFLVSFYNNEISEKSEIFDDQFSVERPDGSNFTLKIRSTKLEDSAMYFCASTRRGITEAFFGQGTRLTVV.

Worth noting for this clone: Within the sample, other DNA sequences also encode this same CDR3. The V call is TRBV28, the J call TRBJ2-3; D gene uncertain. Germline V gene lookup returns CDR1 MDHEN and CDR2 SYDVKM. This CDR3 is built from 14 residues. V was clipped by 6 bases and J by 6 bases, with 16 bases between them. In DNA form, the CDR3 reads TGTGCCAGCAGCCACCCTGCTGGTCCGGATACGCAGTATTTT. This encodes CASSHPAGPDTQYF.

The chain is built from TRBV2 and TRBJ2-3; D remains unclear. V was clipped by 2 bases and J by 4 bases, with 7 bases between them. Germline V lookup: CDR1 SNHLY, CDR2 FYNNEI. This CDR3 spans 13 amino acids. Written as DNA, the CDR3 is TGTGCCAGCAGTGAAAACTTTGCAGATACGCAGTATTTT. Translation gives CASSENFADTQYF.

V gene TRBV19 combines with J gene TRBJ2-7; D is perhaps TRBD2 (6 bases). With 5 bases removed from V and 3 bases from J, the gap between germline ends came to 8 bases. Germline V CDR1 and CDR2: LNHDA, SQIVND (reference sequence). This CDR3 spans 12 amino acids. The CDR3 region has the DNA TGTGCCAGTAGTTTGCGGGGCTACGAGCAGTACTTC. Translated: CASSLRGYEQYF.

The rearrangement joins TRBV7-9 to TRBJ1-6; D not certain. Germline V lookup: CDR1 SEHNR, CDR2 FQNEAQ (reference sequence). The V and J ends lost 7 bases and 5 bases respectively, with 12 bases between them. This CDR3 has 14 residues. CDR3 DNA: TGTGCCAGCAATCCCAACGAAGATAATTCACCCCTCCACTTT. Encoded protein: CASNPNEDNSPLHF.

The V and J genes are TRBV2 and TRBJ2-7, with D perhaps matching TRBD1 (6 bases). Trimming removed 8 bases at V and 5 bases at J, with 16 bases between. CDR1 SNHLY and CDR2 FYNNEI come from the germline V gene. This CDR3 region has 13 residues. This chain's CDR3 is CASGAQGIDEQYF. The CDR3 DNA reads TGTGCCAGCGGGGCCCAGGGGATCGACGAGCAGTACTTC.

This rearrangement joins TRBV15 to TRBJ2-1, with D perhaps matching TRBD1 (6 bases). This CDR3 has 15 residues. Between the trimmed V and J ends, which lost 5 bases and 2 bases, there was a span of 13 bases. In germline, CDR1 is LNHNV, CDR2 YYDKDF (reference sequence). The CDR3: CATSWGQGAYNEQFF. As DNA, the CDR3 is TGTGCCACCAGCTGGGGACAAGGAGCCTACAATGAGCAGTTCTTC.

The chain employs TRBV6-1 and TRBJ1-1, with D unresolved. This CDR3 spans 12 amino acids. The germline CDR1 and CDR2 sequences are MNHNS and SASEGT. The V gene lost 2 bases and the J gene lost 0 bases, with 1 base spanning the gap. The CDR3: CASSELNTEAFF. CDR3 DNA sequence: TGTGCCAGCAGTGAACTGAACACTGAAGCTTTCTTT.

Here the CDR3 reads CASNLAGVGNEQFF. CDR3 sequence (DNA): TGTGCCAGCAACTTAGCGGGAGTAGGGAATGAGCAGTTCTTC. The chain carries TRBV9 and TRBJ2-1, with 9 bases matching TRBD2. V dropped 6 bases and J dropped 7; count of bases not matched to a gene: 8. This CDR3 region has 14 residues. CDR1 and CDR2 (germline): SGDLS, YYNGEE. The complete variable domain, with remaining parts taken from reference TRBV9 and TRBJ2-1, reads DSGVTQTPKHLITATGQRVTLRCSPRSGDLSVYWYQQSLDQGLQFLIQYYNGEERAKGNILERFSAQQFPDLHSELNLSSLELGDSALYFCASNLAGVGNEQFFGPGTRLTVL.

A remark on this clone: A much larger clone differs by one base, so this may be a read error. Other DNA sequences in this sample translate to the same CDR3. The chain couples TRBV7-2 to TRBJ1-1; D is unclear. The ends were cut back, 3 bases at V and 1 base at J, with 0 bases in the middle. The CDR3 is 11 amino acids. The germline CDR1 and CDR2 sequences are SGHTA and FQGNSA. CDR3 sequence (DNA): TGTGCCAGCAGCTTGAACACTGAAGCTTTCTTT. Its protein is CASSLNTEAFF. Full variable domain (remainder filled in from reference TRBV7-2 and TRBJ1-1): GAGVSQSPSNKVTEKGKDVELRCDPISGHTALYWYRQSLGQGLEFLIYFQGNSAPDKSGLPSDRFSAERTGGSVSTLTIQRTQQEDSAVYLCASSLNTEAFFGQGTRLTVV.

This chain connects TRBV28 to TRBJ1-3; no definite D call. Germline CDR1 MDHEN, CDR2 SYDVKM. This CDR3 region has 15 residues. The V end was cut by 5 bases, the J end by 0 bases, with 11 bases between. In DNA, the CDR3 is TGTGCCAGCAGTCCACAGTTTAGCTCTGGAAACACCATATATTTT. It encodes CASSPQFSSGNTIYF.

The genes are TRBV27 and TRBJ2-7; D tentatively reads TRBD1 or TRBD2 (5 bases each). Germline V gene sequence: CDR1 MNHEY, CDR2 SMNVEV (reference sequence). The CDR3 runs to 13 residues. The V and J ends lost 2 bases and 6 bases respectively, with 11 bases between them. CDR3 amino acids: CASSLGTNREQYF. The CDR3 region has the DNA TGTGCCAGCAGTTTAGGGACCAACCGCGAGCAGTACTTC.

The chain employs TRBV18 and TRBJ2-7; 8 nucleotides align to TRBD1. Unmatched junction bases numbered 4, after V lost 4 bases and J lost 2 bases. The CDR3 spans 14 residues. Germline-derived CDR1 and CDR2 are KGHSH and LQKENI. The CDR3 DNA sequence: TGTGCCAGCTCACGAGGACAGGGAACCTACGAGCAGTACTTC. Its translation is CASSRGQGTYEQYF.

CDR3 nucleotide sequence: TGTGCCAGCAGCTTGGACGAGAAAGAGACCCAGTACTTC. This gives the protein CASSLDEKETQYF. The chain combines TRBV5-6 with TRBJ2-5; no firm D call. Germline lookup yields CDR1 SGHDT and CDR2 YYEEEE. V lost 0 bases, J lost 3 bases, and 6 bases lay in between. The CDR3 runs to 13 residues.

V is TRBV27 and J is TRBJ2-7; 9 bases are shared with TRBD2. The CDR3 has 14 residues. Germline V gene data show CDR1 as MNHEY and CDR2 as SMNVEV (reference sequence). Trimming cost V 2 bases and J 7 bases; bases outside gene matches: 6. The CDR3 loop reads CASSLAGGPGEQYF. The DNA of the CDR3 is TGTGCCAGCAGTTTAGCGGGAGGGCCGGGGGAGCAGTACTTC.

V usage is TRBV28 and J usage is TRBJ1-5; D not resolved. Trimming removed 0 bases at V and 3 bases at J, with 9 bases between. The CDR3 length is 15 residues. CDR1 is MDHEN and CDR2 is SYDVKM in the germline V gene. CDR3 residues: CASSLWGSPNQPQHF. CDR3 DNA: TGTGCCAGCAGTTTATGGGGGAGCCCCAATCAGCCCCAGCATTTT.